Shown below are 26 T cell receptor beta chains from a single sample sequenced in a study of identical twins. TCRdb re-called the 5' RACE reads through MiXCR, storing one row per CDR3 protein. Among roughly 720,000 distinct CDR3 sequences listed, 15% to 20% were seen once. The data were also submitted as part of a second study, on T cells expressing NK-cell markers.

Sequenced input: PBMCs. Receptors were obtained from a woman under 30 in good health.

This clonotype was detected only a few times. The V gene is TRBV5-1, the J gene TRBJ1-1; no clear D. Germline V gene data show CDR1 as SGHRS and CDR2 as YFSETQ. CDR3 size: 15 residues. Trimming took off 0 bases at V and 5 bases at J, with 14 bases between the two ends. CDR3 DNA: TGCGCCAGCAGCTTGGCCGCTGGGGTTGGAACTGAAGCTTTCTTT. Protein product: CASSLAAGVGTEAFF.

This clonotype has a handful of counts. This chain joins TRBV29-1 and TRBJ2-1; TRBD2 aligns across 10 bases. Unmatched junction bases numbered 11, after V lost 1 base and J lost 8 bases. Germline CDR1 is SQVTM and CDR2 is ANQGSEA. The CDR3 is 16 residues long. CDR3 sequence reads: CSVEVRTSGRPHEQFF. For the CDR3, the DNA is TGCAGCGTTGAAGTCAGGACTAGCGGTCGCCCCCATGAGCAGTTCTTC.

This clonotype was detected ten times or more. CDR3: CASSFLRLGPQETQYF. CDR3 in DNA: TGTGCCAGCAGCTTCTTGAGACTGGGCCCCCAAGAGACCCAGTACTTC. The chain employs TRBV7-6 and TRBJ2-5; D gene ambiguous. The germline CDR1 and CDR2 sequences are SGHVS and FNYEAQ. The CDR3 runs to 16 residues. Trimming stripped 3 bases from V and 1 base from J, with 15 bases between.

The chain links TRBV4-3 to TRBJ1-4, with D unclear. V dropped 0 bases and J dropped 6 bases, with 11 bases sitting between them. This CDR3 is 15 amino acids long. CDR1 and CDR2 from the germline V gene are LGHNA and YSLEER. This CDR3 is CASSQEGKGDEKLFF. The CDR3, as DNA: TGCGCCAGCAGCCAAGAGGGGAAGGGTGATGAAAAACTGTTTTTT.

A few counts support this clonotype. The chain combines TRBV20-1 with TRBJ1-1; a possible D gene is TRBD1 (6 bases). With 5 bases removed from V and 0 bases from J, the gap between germline ends came to 13 bases. Germline assignment: CDR1 DFQATT and CDR2 SNEGSKA (reference sequence). This CDR3 is 14 amino acids long. As DNA, the CDR3 is TGCAGTGCTTCCGCCGGGACACTGAACACTGAAGCTTTCTTT. Translated: CSASAGTLNTEAFF.

This clonotype was seen more than once but under ten times. The rearrangement links TRBV5-5 to TRBJ2-7; no firm D call. This CDR3 comprises 13 residues. Trimming shortened V by 1 base and J by 1 base, and 6 bases separated the two germline ends. Germline loops: CDR1 SGHKS, CDR2 YYEKEE (reference sequence). CDR3 region: CASSLRPSYEQYF. The CDR3 coding sequence is TGTGCCAGCAGCTTGAGGCCTTCCTACGAGCAGTACTTC.

The chain joins TRBV7-2 to TRBJ2-3; D remains unclear. The germline V gene encodes CDR1 SGHTA and CDR2 FQGNSA. V dropped 0 bases and J dropped 9 bases, with 10 bases sitting between them. The CDR3 is 13 amino acids. The CDR3 loop is CASSLAIEKTQYF. The CDR3 DNA is TGTGCCAGCAGCTTAGCGATAGAAAAGACGCAGTATTTT.

In this sample, this clonotype turned up a few times. J is TRBJ2-1 and V is TRBV29-1, with D perhaps TRBD2 (7 bases). This CDR3 spans 15 amino acids. The germline gives CDR1 SQVTM, CDR2 ANQGSEA. Deletions cut 6 bases from V and 4 bases from J, with 19 bases between. The CDR3 coding sequence is TGCAGCGTCCCCCGGGGGGCTATGCCGTACAATGAGCAGTTCTTC. It encodes CSVPRGAMPYNEQFF.

Notes on this clonotype: Since a much larger clone is just one base distant, this may be a read error. This chain uses TRBV30 with TRBJ2-3; D unresolved. Trimming took off 5 bases at V and 3 bases at J, with 3 bases between the two ends. The CDR3 consists of 10 residues. Germline V CDR1 and CDR2: GTSNPN, SVGIG (reference sequence). The CDR3 here is CAWGTDTQYF. CDR3 DNA: TGTGCCTGGGGAACAGATACGCAGTATTTT.

J is TRBJ1-4 and V is TRBV29-1; perhaps TRBD1 as D (6 bases). Germline lookup yields CDR1 SQVTM and CDR2 ANQGSEA. V was shortened by 1 base and J by 8 bases, with 14 bases between the two germline ends. This CDR3 contains 14 residues. CDR3 DNA: TGCAGCGTTGAAGCACAGGGTTCGAGGGAAAAACTGTTTTTT. Its translation: CSVEAQGSREKLFF.

This clonotype has more than one count but fewer than ten. J is TRBJ1-4 and V is TRBV12-3 or TRBV12-4; TRBD1 agrees at 7 bases. This CDR3 comprises 15 residues. Trimming cost V 6 bases and J 4 bases; bases outside gene matches: 8. CDR3 amino acids: CASRSGTAFNEKLFF. CDR3 nucleotides: TGTGCCAGCAGGTCTGGGACAGCTTTTAATGAAAAACTGTTTTTT.

This clonotype was recorded a few times. The chain recombines TRBV9 with TRBJ2-7, with D perhaps matching TRBD2 (6 bases). With 7 bases removed from V and 5 bases from J, the gap between germline ends came to 16 bases. The germline gives CDR1 SGDLS, CDR2 YYNGEE. The CDR3 loop spans 13 amino acids. CDR3 nucleotide sequence: TGTGCCAGCGGCGGGACCGCCTGGGACGAGCAGTACTTC. Encoded protein: CASGGTAWDEQYF.

This clonotype has just a few counts. The genes are TRBV10-2 and TRBJ1-1, with TRBD1 matching over 8 bases. Germline loops: CDR1 WSHSY, CDR2 SAAADI. The V and J ends lost 7 bases and 4 bases, in that order; junction bases with no gene match: 5. The CDR3 is made up of 13 amino acids. The CDR3 loop is CASTRGLGTEAFF. The CDR3 nucleotides are TGCGCCAGCACCAGGGGGCTAGGCACTGAAGCTTTCTTT.

The CDR3 DNA reads TGCAGTGCTAGAGATGAGGACAACTCCTACGAGCAGTACTTC. It specifies CSARDEDNSYEQYF. The chain couples TRBV20-1 to TRBJ2-7; weak D call: TRBD1 (5 bases). The CDR3 covers 14 residues. Between the trimmed V and J ends, which lost 0 bases and 0 bases, there was a span of 9 bases. Germline values: CDR1 DFQATT, CDR2 SNEGSKA (reference sequence).

There are a few counts of this clonotype. V usage is TRBV5-1 and J usage is TRBJ2-2; 7 bases map to TRBD1. Germline V gene sequence: CDR1 SGHRS, CDR2 YFSETQ. The CDR3 runs to 15 residues. Trimming took 0 bases from V and 5 from J; bases not matched to a gene: 4. CDR3 sequence: CASSLATQGTGELFF. The DNA of the CDR3 is TGCGCCAGCAGCTTGGCAACACAGGGGACCGGGGAGCTGTTTTTT.

This clonotype was recorded many times. Here the CDR3 DNA reads TGCAGCTCCAGACCGAGCCGGGATACGCAGTATTTT. Its protein is CSSRPSRDTQYF. This chain connects TRBV29-1 to TRBJ2-3; D is unresolved. The CDR3 totals 12 residues. Per the germline V gene, CDR1 is SQVTM and CDR2 is ANQGSEA. V was trimmed by 8 bases and J by 6 bases, leaving 15 bases between them.

This clonotype was detected only a few times. The CDR3 coding sequence is TGTGCCATCGGAGGCGGGGGGGCCTCTGAGACCCAGTACTTC. Its protein product is CAIGGGGASETQYF. V gene TRBV10-3 combines with J gene TRBJ2-5; 9 bases agree with TRBD2. The junction had 9 bases not matched to a gene; V was cut back by 8 bases and J by 5 bases. CDR1 ENHRY and CDR2 SYGVKD come from the germline V gene. The CDR3 is 14 amino acids.

In this sample, this clonotype turned up many times. The gene calls are TRBV7-2 and TRBJ1-1; D uncertain. V was trimmed by 2 bases and J by 1 base, leaving 5 bases between them. CDR3 length equals 13 residues. Germline lookup yields CDR1 SGHTA and CDR2 FQGNSA. CDR3 region: CASSLLGNTEAFF. CDR3 DNA sequence: TGTGCCAGCAGCTTACTAGGGAACACTGAAGCTTTCTTT. The variable domain in full, completed from reference TRBV7-2 and TRBJ1-1, reads GAGVSQSPSNKVTEKGKDVELRCDPISGHTALYWYRQSLGQGLEFLIYFQGNSAPDKSGLPSDRFSAERTGGSVSTLTIQRTQQEDSAVYLCASSLLGNTEAFFGQGTRLTVV.

As DNA, the CDR3 is TGTGCCAGCTCACCACGGACTAGCGTCTACGAGCAGTACTTC. Translated, it gives CASSPRTSVYEQYF. The chain combines TRBV18 with TRBJ2-7; 9 bases fit TRBD2. The ends lost 1 base at V and 3 bases at J; junction bases unmatched: 1. Germline loops: CDR1 KGHSH, CDR2 LQKENI. This CDR3 spans 14 amino acids.

This clonotype was seen repeatedly, ten times or more. The rearrangement joins TRBV5-5 to TRBJ2-7, with TRBD2 matching over 8 bases. The CDR3 loop spans 15 amino acids. Germline loops: CDR1 SGHKS, CDR2 YYEKEE (reference sequence). The junction had 4 bases not matched to a gene; V was cut back by 0 bases and J by 2 bases. The CDR3 DNA reads as TGTGCCAGCAGCTTGGGCGGGGGGCGAACCTACGAGCAGTACTTC. Translated, it gives CASSLGGGRTYEQYF. Combining the CDR3 with reference TRBV5-5 and TRBJ2-7 gives the whole variable domain DAGVTQSPTHLIKTRGQQVTLRCSPISGHKSVSWYQQVLGQGPQFIFQYYEKEERGRGNFPDRFSARQFPNYSSELNVNALLLGDSALYLCASSLGGGRTYEQYFGPGTRLTVT.

This clonotype was found a few times. This chain links TRBV2 with TRBJ2-7; D may correspond to TRBD1 or TRBD2 (6 bases each). V was clipped by 4 bases and J by 1 base, with 11 bases between them. CDR3 length: 14 residues. Looked up from germline, CDR1 is SNHLY and CDR2 is FYNNEI. CDR3 amino acids: CASSGKGGSYEQYF. As DNA, the CDR3 is TGTGCCAGCAGTGGGAAGGGGGGATCCTACGAGCAGTACTTC.

This clonotype was detected only a few times. The V and J genes are TRBV29-1 and TRBJ2-3, with 13 bases aligning to TRBD2. Germline lookup yields CDR1 SQVTM and CDR2 ANQGSEA. The V segment lost 7 bases and the J segment 6 bases; nucleotides outside the gene matches: 16. The CDR3 sequence is 17 residues long. The CDR3 DNA is TGCAGCGCCCAGAGGGGACTAGCGGGGATCTTCGGGGATACGCAGTATTTT. Translated, it gives CSAQRGLAGIFGDTQYF.

V usage is TRBV5-1 and J usage is TRBJ1-1, with D unclear. V lost 4 bases, J lost 4 bases, and 11 bases lay in between. CDR3 length equals 13 residues. In germline, CDR1 is SGHRS, CDR2 YFSETQ. In DNA, the CDR3 is TGCGCCAGCAGCGACCAGGTTAGCACTGAAGCTTTCTTT. Its translation is CASSDQVSTEAFF.

V usage is TRBV20-1 and J usage is TRBJ2-1; the match to TRBD2 covers 11 bases. V gave up 1 base and J gave up 3 bases; unmatched junction bases: 2. CDR1 is DFQATT and CDR2 is SNEGSKA in the germline V gene (reference sequence). The CDR3 consists of 15 residues. The CDR3 nucleotides are TGCAGTGCTAGAGGTAGCGGGAGGGGCTACAATGAGCAGTTCTTC. It translates to CSARGSGRGYNEQFF.

The rearrangement uses TRBV11-2 and TRBJ2-1, with 8 bases matching TRBD2. The ends lost 8 bases at V and 6 bases at J; junction bases unmatched: 6. Germline V CDR1 and CDR2: SGHAT, FQNNGV. CDR3 length: 13 amino acids. The CDR3 DNA is TGTGCCAGCGCCCGGGAGGGCCGCAATGAGCAGTTCTTC. Its protein product is CASAREGRNEQFF.

This clonotype has more than one count but fewer than ten. The chain joins TRBV12-5 to TRBJ2-2, with TRBD2 matching 7 bases. J gave up 1 base and V 3 bases, and 2 bases lay outside the gene matches. Germline CDR1 is LGHNT and CDR2 is FRNRAP. The CDR3 spans 15 residues. CDR3 DNA sequence: TGTGCTAGTGGTTTTCCTAGCGGGAACACCGGGGAGCTGTTTTTT. Protein sequence: CASGFPSGNTGELFF.